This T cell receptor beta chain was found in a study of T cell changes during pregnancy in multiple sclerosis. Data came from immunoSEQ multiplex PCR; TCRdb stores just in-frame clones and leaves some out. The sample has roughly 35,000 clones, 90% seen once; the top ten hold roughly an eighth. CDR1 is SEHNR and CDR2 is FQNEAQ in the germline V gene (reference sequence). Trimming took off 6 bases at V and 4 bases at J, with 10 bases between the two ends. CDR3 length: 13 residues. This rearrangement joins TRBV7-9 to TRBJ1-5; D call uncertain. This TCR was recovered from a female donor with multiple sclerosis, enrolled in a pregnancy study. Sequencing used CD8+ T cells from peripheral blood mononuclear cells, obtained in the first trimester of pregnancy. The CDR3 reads CASSSFSNQPQHF. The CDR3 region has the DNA TGTGCCAGCAGTTCCTTTTCTAATCAGCCCCAGCATTTT.